The rows below give T cell receptor beta chains drawn from one sample of a study of T cell changes during pregnancy in multiple sclerosis. TCRdb's copy holds only in-frame clones and misses some; the assay was immunoSEQ multiplex PCR. Counted here are about 39,000 clones, around 92% occurring once; the ten biggest clones make up just under 2%. The sequencing used CD4+ T cells from peripheral blood mononuclear cells, collected after pregnancy. The receptors come from a female donor in good health, enrolled as a control in a pregnancy study. CDR3s include the opening cysteine and the closing phenylalanine or tryptophan. The order of the fields is CDR3 protein, CDR3 DNA, clone size, J gene, CDR3 length, V gene, D gene. The D gene is left open where the match is weak. Clone size appears in some rows only: once, few, many, or a class for an expanded clone.

CDR3 protein: CATMTRTYNEQFF
CDR3 DNA: TGTGCCACCATGACAAGGACCTACAATGAGCAGTTCTTC
clone size: .
J gene: TRBJ2-1
CDR3 length: 13
V gene: TRBV28
D gene: .

CDR3 protein: CASSGENYGYTF
CDR3 DNA: TGTGCCAGCAGCGGGGAGAACTATGGCTACACCTTC
clone size: .
J gene: TRBJ1-2
CDR3 length: 12
V gene: TRBV5-4
D gene: .

CDR3 protein: CAWSKTGNQPQHF
CDR3 DNA: TGTGCCTGGAGTAAAACAGGGAATCAGCCCCAGCATTTT
clone size: .
J gene: TRBJ1-5
CDR3 length: 13
V gene: TRBV30
D gene: .

CDR3 protein: CASAGRALRYNEQFF
CDR3 DNA: TGTGCCAGCGCGGGGCGGGCCCTTCGCTACAATGAGCAGTTCTTC
clone size: .
J gene: TRBJ2-1
CDR3 length: 15
V gene: TRBV2
D gene: .

CDR3 protein: CASSLIGWQSGTGELFF
CDR3 DNA: TGTGCCAGCAGCCTAATCGGCTGGCAGAGCGGAACCGGGGAGCTGTTTTTT
clone size: .
J gene: TRBJ2-2
CDR3 length: 17
V gene: TRBV7-2
D gene: .

CDR3 protein: CASRKRSRETQYF
CDR3 DNA: TGTGCCTCCAGAAAGCGGAGTAGGGAGACCCAGTACTTC
clone size: .
J gene: TRBJ2-5
CDR3 length: 13
V gene: TRBV28
D gene: .

CDR3 protein: CASSPGGDTQYF
CDR3 DNA: TGTGCCAGCAGCCCAGGTGGGGATACGCAGTATTTT
clone size: .
J gene: TRBJ2-3
CDR3 length: 12
V gene: TRBV7-9
D gene: .

CDR3 protein: CASSGRGNSPLHF
CDR3 DNA: TGTGCCAGCAGCGGTAGAGGAAATTCACCCCTCCACTTT
clone size: once
J gene: TRBJ1-6
CDR3 length: 13
V gene: TRBV2
D gene: .

CDR3 protein: CASSLLMNIGELFF
CDR3 DNA: TGTGCCAGCAGTTTGCTGATGAACATCGGGGAGCTGTTTTTT
clone size: once
J gene: TRBJ2-2
CDR3 length: 14
V gene: TRBV28
D gene: .

CDR3 protein: CASSLVSGGNYGYTF
CDR3 DNA: TGTGCCAGCAGCTTAGTTTCAGGGGGAAACTATGGCTACACCTTC
clone size: .
J gene: TRBJ1-2
CDR3 length: 15
V gene: TRBV7-8
D gene: TRBD1

CDR3 protein: CASSPPGGGYTF
CDR3 DNA: TGTGCCAGCAGCCCCCCCGGAGGTGGCTACACCTTC
clone size: .
J gene: TRBJ1-2
CDR3 length: 12
V gene: TRBV7-9
D gene: .

CDR3 protein: CASSGQGADTQYF
CDR3 DNA: TGTGCCAGCAGTGGGCAGGGGGCAGATACGCAGTATTTT
clone size: .
J gene: TRBJ2-3
CDR3 length: 13
V gene: TRBV2
D gene: TRBD1